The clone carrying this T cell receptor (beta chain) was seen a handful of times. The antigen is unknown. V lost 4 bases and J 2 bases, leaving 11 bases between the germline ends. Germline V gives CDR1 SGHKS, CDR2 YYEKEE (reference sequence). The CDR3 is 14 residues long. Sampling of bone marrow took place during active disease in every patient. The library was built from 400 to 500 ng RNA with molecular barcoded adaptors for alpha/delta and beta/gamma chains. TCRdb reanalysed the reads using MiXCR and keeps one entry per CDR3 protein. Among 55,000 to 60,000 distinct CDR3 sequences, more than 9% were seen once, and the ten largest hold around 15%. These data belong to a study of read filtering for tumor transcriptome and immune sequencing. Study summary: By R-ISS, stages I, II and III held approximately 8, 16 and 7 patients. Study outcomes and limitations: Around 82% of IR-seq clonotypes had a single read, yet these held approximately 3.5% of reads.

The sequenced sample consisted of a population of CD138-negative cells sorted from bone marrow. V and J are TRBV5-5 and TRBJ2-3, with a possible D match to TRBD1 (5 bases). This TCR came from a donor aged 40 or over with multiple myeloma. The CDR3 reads CASSLDRPTDTQYF. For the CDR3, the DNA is TGTGCCAGCAGCCTAGACAGACCCACAGATACGCAGTATTTT. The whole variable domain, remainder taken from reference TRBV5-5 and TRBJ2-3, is DAGVTQSPTHLIKTRGQQVTLRCSPISGHKSVSWYQQVLGQGPQFIFQYYEKEERGRGNFPDRFSARQFPNYSSELNVNALLLGDSALYLCASSLDRPTDTQYFGPGTRLTVL.